The table lists the clone carrying this T cell receptor (beta chain) with a few counts. PCR was performed a second time for about 7 to 11 cycles using a sample-barcoded 5' primer and a J-beta primer mix. TCRdb fed the 5' RACE reads into MiXCR, producing one record per CDR3 protein. This repertoire shows 850,000 to 1,100,000 distinct CDR3 sequences, roughly two fifths found once; its top ten account for about an eighth. The sample is drawn from a study of blood T cells in healthy people across ages. CDR1 and CDR2 (germline): DFQATT, SNEGSKA (reference sequence). V was cut by 3 bases and J by 3 bases, with 9 bases left in between. CDR3 length equals 13 residues.

Sequenced material: blood. The receptor was derived from a man younger than 35 in good health. The chain recombines TRBV20-1 with TRBJ1-5; unclear D gene. Here the CDR3 reads CSARGQNNQPQHF. Here the CDR3 DNA reads TGCAGTGCTAGGGGCCAGAACAATCAGCCCCAGCATTTT.